This is a list of T cell receptor beta chains from one sample in a study of CD8 T cells in Susac syndrome. TCRdb called the immunoSEQ multiplex PCR reads again in MiXCR, with one record for every CDR3 protein. There are about 120,000 distinct CDR3 sequences in the sample; approximately 90% occur only once, and approximately 0.11% lies in the top ten. Input material: CD8+ T cells from PBMCs. Every receptor here comes from a human donor in good health. CDR3s include the opening cysteine and the closing phenylalanine or tryptophan. D genes are given only for firm matches. The listing skips clone size in some rows; elsewhere it reads once, few, many or a size class.

D gene | clone size | J gene | V gene | CDR3 protein | CDR3 DNA
NA | NA | TRBJ1-5 | TRBV4-3 | CASSQVLGGDQPQHF | TGCGCCAGCAGCCAAGTCCTGGGGGGGGATCAGCCCCAGCATTTT
NA | NA | TRBJ1-5 | TRBV27 | CASSSKGFGQPQHF | TGTGCCAGCAGTTCAAAGGGATTCGGCCAGCCCCAGCATTTT
NA | NA | TRBJ1-5 | TRBV29-1 | CSVTGGGNSNQPQHF | TGCAGCGTTACCGGGGGCGGAAATAGCAATCAGCCCCAGCATTTT
TRBD1 | NA | TRBJ2-2 | TRBV19 | CASSPRQGGLIGELFF | TGTGCCAGTAGTCCCCGACAGGGCGGTCTAATCGGGGAGCTGTTTTTT
TRBD2 | NA | TRBJ2-5 | TRBV6-6 | CASRPYQAGREETQYF | TGTGCCAGCAGACCGTATCAAGCGGGGAGGGAGGAGACCCAGTACTTC
NA | NA | TRBJ2-7 | TRBV30 | CAWSRLQGIDEQYF | TGTGCCTGGAGTCGACTCCAGGGGATAGACGAGCAGTACTTC
NA | NA | TRBJ1-1 | TRBV20-1 | CSAREPLNTEAFF | TGCAGTGCTAGAGAGCCGCTGAACACTGAAGCTTTCTTT
TRBD1 | once | TRBJ1-5 | TRBV19 | CASSMRQGNSNQPQHF | TGTGCCAGTAGCATGAGACAGGGTAATAGCAATCAGCCCCAGCATTTT
NA | NA | TRBJ2-7 | TRBV27 | CASRGKESYEQYF | TGTGCCAGCAGAGGCAAGGAATCCTACGAGCAGTACTTC
TRBD1 | few | TRBJ1-1 | TRBV12-3/TRBV12-4 | CASSRDRGLRAEAFF | TGTGCCAGCAGCCGGGACAGGGGGCTTAGAGCTGAAGCTTTCTTT
NA | few | TRBJ2-6 | TRBV11-1 | CASSLSGANVLTF | TGTGCCAGCAGCTTATCGGGGGCCAACGTCCTGACTTTC
NA | NA | TRBJ2-7 | TRBV11-2 | CASSFNQGAYEQYF | TGTGCCAGCAGCTTCAACCAGGGAGCCTACGAGCAGTACTTC
NA | NA | TRBJ1-6 | TRBV28 | CASTRDIGSPLHF | TGTGCCAGCACCCGGGACATTGGTTCACCCCTCCACTTT
TRBD1 | NA | TRBJ1-1 | TRBV5-1 | CASSLEGQGARDTEAFF | TGCGCCAGCAGCTTGGAGGGGCAGGGGGCGCGGGACACTGAAGCTTTCTTT
NA | NA | TRBJ1-4 | TRBV29-1 | CSVEDTSGIPNEKLFF | TGCAGCGTTGAAGATACGTCCGGGATCCCTAATGAAAAACTGTTTTTT
NA | NA | TRBJ2-2 | TRBV2 | CASSETGTVNTGELFF | TGTGCCAGCAGCGAAACCGGGACGGTAAACACCGGGGAGCTGTTTTTT